The clone carrying this TCR beta chain was seen a handful of times. These data originate in a study of T cells of healthy individuals. TCRdb used MiXCR to reprocess the 5' RACE reads, holding one entry per CDR3 protein. This table has about 57,000 distinct CDR3 sequences, roughly 17% appearing once. V lost 4 bases and J 4 bases, leaving 8 bases between the germline ends. The CDR3 consists of 13 residues. Germline loops: CDR1 SGHRS, CDR2 YFSETQ. The sequence came from a human donor in good health. This chain uses TRBV5-1 with TRBJ2-2, with D uncertain. Here the CDR3 DNA reads TGCGCCAGCAGCCCCCTCGCCACCGGGGAGCTGTTTTTT. It encodes CASSPLATGELFF.